What follows are 27 T cell receptor beta chains derived from one specimen sequenced in a study of beta chain features in type 1 diabetes. Whole-study results and caveats: Shortening that was moderate but significant affected the TCRB CDR3s of Type 1 diabetes patients in all four CD4+ subsets.

Reverse transcription of all isolated RNA meant that expressed TCRB transcripts were sequenced. Here immunoSEQ multiplex PCR was the method, and the copy in TCRdb shows in-frame clones only, minus some. The table shows some 150,000 clones, with 7% to 9.5% occurring only once. Their specific antigens are unknown. The sequencing sample was made of central memory CD4+ T cells from blood. Source of these receptors: a woman aged 25 to 39 with type 1 diabetes.

The V call is TRBV19, the J call TRBJ1-5; TRBD1 might be the D (5 bases). The V end lost 3 bases, the J end lost 3 bases, and 15 bases lay between the germline ends. CDR1 LNHDA and CDR2 SQIVND come from the germline V gene (reference sequence). This CDR3 is 16 amino acids long. This chain's CDR3 is CASSMGQPGDNQPQHF. The CDR3, as DNA: TGTGCCAGTAGTATGGGGCAACCAGGTGACAATCAGCCCCAGCATTTT.

This clone has only a few counts. This chain connects TRBV5-1 to TRBJ2-7; TRBD2 matches 7 bases. CDR1 and CDR2 (germline): SGHRS, YFSETQ. The CDR3 extends over 13 amino acids. With 2 bases clipped from V and 5 bases from J, the junction kept 4 bases outside the gene matches. The CDR3: CASSFGGSDEQYF. For the CDR3, the DNA is TGCGCCAGCAGCTTCGGCGGGAGCGACGAGCAGTACTTC.

The chain employs TRBV18 and TRBJ2-5; the D gene is possibly TRBD2 (5 bases). Germline V gene data show CDR1 as KGHSH and CDR2 as LQKENI. CDR3 length: 14 residues. The germline V and J ends were trimmed by 0 bases and 2 bases, with 7 bases remaining between them. CDR3 region: CASSPPEVQETQYF. CDR3 in DNA: TGTGCCAGCTCACCACCGGAGGTTCAAGAGACCCAGTACTTC.

This chain's CDR3 is CASSVEQGLAGGRTDTQYF. The CDR3 DNA reads as TGTGCCAGCAGCGTAGAACAGGGACTAGCGGGAGGCCGCACAGATACGCAGTATTTT. V is TRBV9 and J is TRBJ2-3, with 15 positions matching TRBD2. There are 19 residues in the CDR3. Germline trimming cut 0 bases from V and 1 base from J; bases unmatched to any gene: 6. Germline lookup yields CDR1 SGDLS and CDR2 YYNGEE.

The chain links TRBV19 to TRBJ1-1; D perhaps matches TRBD1 (5 bases). V was trimmed by 4 bases and J by 3 bases, leaving 15 bases between them. The CDR3 spans 15 residues. CDR1 is LNHDA and CDR2 is SQIVND in the germline V gene (reference sequence). The CDR3 DNA is TGTGCCAGTAGTACCCGCCACCCGGGGGACACTGAAGCTTTCTTT. It yields the protein CASSTRHPGDTEAFF.

The chain uses TRBV7-3 and TRBJ2-1, with 7 bases fitting TRBD2. The CDR3 spans 16 residues. V lost 2 bases, J lost 8 bases, and 12 bases stayed unmatched. CDR1 is SGHTA, CDR2 FQGTGA, per germline. CDR3 coding DNA: TGTGCCAGCAGCTTATTACCGGGACCCCGGGAGGATGAGCAGTTCTTC. It specifies CASSLLPGPREDEQFF.

The genes are TRBV28 and TRBJ2-3; possibly TRBD2 for D (5 bases). The germline V gene has CDR1 MDHEN and CDR2 SYDVKM. V lost 3 bases and J 3 bases, leaving 10 bases between the germline ends. The CDR3 spans 14 residues. This chain's CDR3 is CASSFGGETDTQYF. CDR3 nucleotides: TGTGCCAGCAGTTTTGGAGGTGAAACAGATACGCAGTATTTT.

The chain recombines TRBV4-2 with TRBJ2-5; D perhaps matches TRBD2 (6 bases). Germline V gene lookup returns CDR1 LGHNA and CDR2 YNFKEQ. The CDR3 has 16 amino acids. Trimming stripped 3 bases from V and 2 bases from J, with 16 bases between. The CDR3: CASSQNPPAGQETQYF. The CDR3 DNA reads TGTGCCAGCAGCCAGAACCCACCAGCGGGTCAAGAGACCCAGTACTTC.

This clone was picked up a small number of times. The V and J genes are TRBV13 and TRBJ1-4; the D gene is possibly TRBD1 (5 bases). Trimming pared 2 bases from V and 8 bases from J, leaving 12 bases between. The germline V gene encodes CDR1 PRHDT and CDR2 FYEKMQ (reference sequence). The CDR3 length is 14 residues. The CDR3 spells CASSLRRGTEKLFF. The CDR3, as DNA: TGTGCCAGCAGCTTACGGCGGGGGACCGAAAAACTGTTTTTT.

This clone was observed a few times. The CDR3 DNA sequence: TGTGCCAGCAGTTTAAGAGCTCAGGGCACCGGGGAGCTGTTTTTT. This codes for CASSLRAQGTGELFF. V and J are TRBV27 and TRBJ2-2, with D tentatively TRBD1 (5 bases). Germline CDR1 is MNHEY and CDR2 is SMNVEV (reference sequence). The CDR3 is made up of 15 amino acids. V was cut by 2 bases and J by 4 bases, with 11 bases left in between.

This clone was counted only a few times. The V gene is TRBV30, the J gene TRBJ1-1; D is unresolved. CDR1 GTSNPN and CDR2 SVGIG come from the germline V gene (reference sequence). This CDR3 spans 15 amino acids. Trimming took 3 bases from V and 1 from J, leaving 15 bases between them. The CDR3 reads CAWRGDYRGNTEAFF. The CDR3 DNA follows: TGTGCCTGGAGGGGCGACTACCGGGGGAACACTGAAGCTTTCTTT. The whole variable domain, remainder taken from reference TRBV30 and TRBJ1-1, is SQTIHQWPATLVQPVGSPLSLECTVEGTSNPNLYWYRQAAGRGLQLLFYSVGIGQISSEVPQNLSASRPQDRQFILSSKKLLLSDSGFYLCAWRGDYRGNTEAFFGQGTRLTVV.

The chain links TRBV27 to TRBJ2-5; tentative D call: TRBD2 (6 bases). Deletions cut 2 bases from V and 5 bases from J, with 15 bases between. Germline V gene data show CDR1 as MNHEY and CDR2 as SMNVEV (reference sequence). This CDR3 has 15 amino acids. In DNA form, the CDR3 reads TGTGCCAGCAGTTTAAGCCGGGACTCTGGGGAGACCCAGTACTTC. It encodes CASSLSRDSGETQYF.

This sequence joins TRBV7-9 and TRBJ1-1; a possible D gene is TRBD1 (5 bases). There are 15 residues in the CDR3. Germline V CDR1 and CDR2: SEHNR, FQNEAQ (reference sequence). With 5 bases removed from V and 3 bases from J, the gap between germline ends came to 16 bases. This CDR3 reads CASSPQGGADTEAFF. CDR3 nucleotide sequence: TGTGCCAGCAGCCCCCAGGGAGGGGCGGACACTGAAGCTTTCTTT.

This clone has just a few counts. The V gene is TRBV25-1, the J gene TRBJ1-5; D gene uncertain. Germline V CDR1 and CDR2: MGHDK, SYGVNS. The V gene lost 4 bases and the J gene lost 6 bases, with 10 bases spanning the gap. CDR3 size: 13 residues. CDR3: CASSGGLSQPQHF. The CDR3 nucleotides are TGTGCCAGCAGTGGAGGGCTTAGTCAGCCCCAGCATTTT.

The genes are TRBV9 and TRBJ2-1; the D is unclear. This CDR3 contains 13 residues. V dropped 0 bases and J dropped 6 bases, with 7 bases sitting between them. Germline CDR1 and CDR2: SGDLS and YYNGEE. The CDR3 region is CASSVDNSNEQFF. For the CDR3, the DNA is TGTGCCAGCAGCGTAGATAATAGCAATGAGCAGTTCTTC. Drawing the rest from reference TRBV9 and TRBJ2-1, the complete variable domain is DSGVTQTPKHLITATGQRVTLRCSPRSGDLSVYWYQQSLDQGLQFLIQYYNGEERAKGNILERFSAQQFPDLHSELNLSSLELGDSALYFCASSVDNSNEQFFGPGTRLTVL.

Worth noting for this clone: This sample also contains other DNA sequences that code for the same CDR3. J is TRBJ2-5 and V is TRBV18; D unresolved. CDR3 length: 13 residues. The germline V gene encodes CDR1 KGHSH and CDR2 LQKENI. Trimming left V 6 bases short and J 2 bases short, with 10 bases between. The CDR3 spells CASSRGEQETQYF. The CDR3 nucleotides read TGTGCCAGCTCCCGCGGTGAACAAGAGACCCAGTACTTC.

This clone was counted a few times. The chain is built from TRBV11-1 and TRBJ2-1; 12 bases line up with TRBD2. This CDR3 region has 15 residues. V lost 4 bases and J lost 5; bases outside the gene matches: 3. CDR1 is SGHAT, CDR2 FQDESV, per germline (reference sequence). The CDR3 sequence: CASSYGLAGHNEQFF. The DNA for the CDR3 is TGTGCCAGCAGCTATGGACTAGCGGGACACAATGAGCAGTTCTTC.

The genes are TRBV2 and TRBJ1-4; 7 bases are a match to TRBD1. Germline V gene data show CDR1 as SNHLY and CDR2 as FYNNEI. J was trimmed by 4 bases and V by 2 bases; bases with no gene match: 4. This CDR3 has 15 residues. CDR3 sequence (DNA): TGTGCCAGCAGTGAACGTAACAGGGGTAATGAAAAACTGTTTTTT. It translates to CASSERNRGNEKLFF.

This clone was counted a few times. The chain joins TRBV30 to TRBJ1-1; D is uncertain. Germline V gene sequence: CDR1 GTSNPN, CDR2 SVGIG (reference sequence). The V end lost 4 bases, the J end lost 7 bases, and 22 bases lay between the germline ends. The CDR3 covers 15 residues. This chain's CDR3 is CAWIQKVRLGFEAFF. CDR3 nucleotides: TGTGCCTGGATCCAAAAAGTCCGGCTCGGGTTTGAAGCTTTCTTT.

J is TRBJ1-5 and V is TRBV19; possible D gene TRBD1, 6 bases. The V end lost 7 bases, the J end lost 5 bases, and 18 bases lay between the germline ends. This CDR3 comprises 15 residues. Germline assignment: CDR1 LNHDA and CDR2 SQIVND (reference sequence). The CDR3 bases are TGTGCCAGTAACCCTCGGGACACTCTAGATCAGCCCCAGCATTTT. It specifies CASNPRDTLDQPQHF.

This clone came up a few times. One end of the junction does not line up with germline, which may come from a read error. V usage is TRBV4-1 and J usage is TRBJ1-2; D possibly corresponds to TRBD1 (5 bases). Germline loops: CDR1 MGHRA, CDR2 YSYEKL. The CDR3 is 13 residues long. CDR3 in DNA: TGTGCCAGCAGCCAAGATAGACAGTCTGGCTACACCTTC. Translating it yields CASSQDRQSGYTF.

This clone was detected only a few times. The chain has TRBV7-9 and TRBJ2-5; tentatively, D is TRBD2 (5 bases). CDR3 size: 14 residues. V lost 5 bases and J lost 7, with 17 bases in between. Germline V gene lookup returns CDR1 SEHNR and CDR2 FQNEAQ (reference sequence). In DNA, the CDR3 is TGTGCCAGCAGCCTTGGGAGTATGTCTGGGACCCAGTACTTC. Residues: CASSLGSMSGTQYF. Supplemented by reference TRBV7-9 and TRBJ2-5, the full variable domain reads DTGVSQNPRHKITKRGQNVTFRCDPISEHNRLYWYRQTLGQGPEFLTYFQNEAQLEKSRLLSDRFSAERPKGSFSTLEIQRTEQGDSAMYLCASSLGSMSGTQYFGPGTRLLVL.

This clone was picked up a small number of times. The chain employs TRBV10-2 and TRBJ2-1, with TRBD1 matching over 7 bases. The germline gives CDR1 WSHSY, CDR2 SAAADI. The CDR3 totals 15 residues. V lost 6 bases, J lost 1 base, and 6 bases stayed unmatched. The CDR3 sequence is CASSEQGRSYNEQFF. The DNA for the CDR3 is TGCGCCAGCAGCGAACAGGGGAGATCCTACAATGAGCAGTTCTTC.

The chain couples TRBV2 to TRBJ2-3, with D perhaps matching TRBD1 (6 bases). Per the germline V gene, CDR1 is SNHLY and CDR2 is FYNNEI. With 4 bases removed from V and 3 bases from J, the gap between germline ends came to 14 bases. CDR3 length equals 15 residues. The CDR3 DNA reads as TGTGCCAGCAGTGTACAGGGTTCCGGGACAGATACGCAGTATTTT. It specifies CASSVQGSGTDTQYF.

This clone was observed a few times. J is TRBJ2-3 and V is TRBV7-2; TRBD2 is a possible D gene (6 bases). Germline-derived CDR1 and CDR2 are SGHTA and FQGNSA. The CDR3 contains 15 residues. The V end lost 1 base, the J end lost 0 bases, and 8 bases lay between the germline ends. The CDR3 protein is CASSLVGTSTDTQYF. The CDR3 DNA reads TGTGCCAGCAGCTTAGTCGGGACTAGCACAGATACGCAGTATTTT.

The chain uses TRBV13 and TRBJ1-4, with 7 bases that match TRBD1. CDR3 length: 14 residues. Germline V gene lookup returns CDR1 PRHDT and CDR2 FYEKMQ (reference sequence). Losses at the gene ends were 5 bases for V and 5 bases for J; bases not matched to a gene: 5. DNA for the CDR3: TGTGCCAGCAGCCCTACAGGGGCAAATGAAAAACTGTTTTTT. Amino acid sequence: CASSPTGANEKLFF.

This clone appeared a few times. The rearrangement joins TRBV7-9 to TRBJ2-3; 9 positions match TRBD2. CDR3 length equals 16 residues. The trim removed 1 base at V and 6 bases at J, leaving 8 bases unmatched. Germline lookup yields CDR1 SEHNR and CDR2 FQNEAQ (reference sequence). This CDR3 is CASSLVGGRAGDTQYF. The CDR3 bases are TGTGCCAGCAGCTTAGTAGGCGGGAGGGCCGGGGATACGCAGTATTTT.